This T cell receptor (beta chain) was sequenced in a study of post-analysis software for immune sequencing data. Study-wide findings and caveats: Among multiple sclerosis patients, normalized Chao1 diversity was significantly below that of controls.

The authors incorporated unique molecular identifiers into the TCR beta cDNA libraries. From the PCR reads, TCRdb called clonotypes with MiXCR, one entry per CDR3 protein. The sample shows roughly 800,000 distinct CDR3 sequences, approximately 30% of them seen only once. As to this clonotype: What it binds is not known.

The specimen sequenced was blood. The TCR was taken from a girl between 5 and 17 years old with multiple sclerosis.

The CDR3 DNA is TGCAGCGTTGAACCCACCCGCGTGGCAGAGACCCAGTACTTC. As protein: CSVEPTRVAETQYF. V is TRBV29-1 and J is TRBJ2-5; D uncertain. Germline V gene lookup returns CDR1 SQVTM and CDR2 ANQGSEA. Between the trimmed V and J ends, which lost 2 bases and 4 bases, there was a span of 14 bases. CDR3 length: 14 residues. Variable domain in full (rest from reference TRBV29-1 and TRBJ2-5): SAVISQKPSRDICQRGTSLTIQCQVDSQVTMMFWYRQQPGQSLTLIATANQGSEATYESGFVIDKFPISRPNLTFSTLTVSNMSPEDSSIYLCSVEPTRVAETQYFGPGTRLLVL.